This T cell receptor beta chain originates from a study of blood T cell repertoires in COVID-19. Overall study: The United States, Italy and Spain provided the acute and convalescent COVID-19 samples. PBMCs, B-cell-depleted T cells, or T cells were the source of the cDNA or gDNA that made up the material.

This CDR3 comprises 15 residues. Germline CDR1 is LNHDA and CDR2 is SQIVND (reference sequence). V was clipped by 3 bases and J by 3 bases; unmatched bases: 6. How the authors handled the data: Reference gene primer amplification gave estimated nucleated cell counts. TCRdb keeps only in-frame clones here, not all; method: immunoSEQ multiplex PCR. V and J calls and clone size are copied from that table; D and trimming were computed from the DNA. The sample yields under 50,000 clones, about four fifths seen once. The sequence came from a man aged 45-65 years with active COVID-19. The sample comprised peripheral blood. The chain is built from TRBV19 and TRBJ2-7; 9 bases are a match to TRBD1. The CDR3 spells CASSIRTGVFYEQYF. CDR3 in DNA: TGTGCCAGTAGTATTAGGACAGGGGTTTTCTACGAGCAGTACTTC. The complete variable domain, with remaining parts taken from reference TRBV19 and TRBJ2-7, reads DGGITQSPKYLFRKEGQNVTLSCEQNLNHDAMYWYRQDPGQGLRLIYYSQIVNDFQKGDIAEGYSVSREKKESFPLTVTSAQKNPTAFYLCASSIRTGVFYEQYFGPGTRLTVT.